The present entry profiles one T cell receptor (beta chain) with its context. The sample is drawn from a study of T cells in Graves' hyperthyroidism and ophthalmopathy. V was clipped by 2 bases and J by 5 bases, with 12 bases between them. The CDR3 runs 14 residues. Per the germline V gene, CDR1 is GTSNPN and CDR2 is SVGIG (reference sequence). RNA transcripts gave rise to amplified TCR beta CDR3 regions. During a first-round RT-PCR of the TCR CDR3, the HTBI primer set was used. A single record per CDR3 protein comes from TCRdb applying MiXCR to the multiplex PCR reads. Among about 620,000 distinct CDR3 sequences listed, 16% were seen once.

J is TRBJ2-2 and V is TRBV30; D remains unclear. The sequencing input was blood. The TCR comes from a young woman with Graves' hyperthyroidism. The CDR3 region has the DNA TGTGCCTGGAGTAAGGCTTTCTGGACCGGGGAGCTGTTTTTT. This sequence encodes CAWSKAFWTGELFF.